This T cell receptor beta chain emerged from a study of neurological immune-mediated disorders. The sorted libraries were made from some 960,000 CD4+ or CD8+ T cells. This clonotype has a count of ten or more. Sequence at one end of the junction differs from germline and may be a read error. The authors made cDNA by 5'RACE with 10-nucleotide random UMIs. TCRdb analysed the 5' RACE reads with MiXCR anew, one entry per CDR3 protein. The sample includes approximately 10,000 distinct CDR3 sequences, approximately 21% of them seen just once. This CDR3 comprises 14 residues. The germline V gene has CDR1 LGHDT and CDR2 YNNKEL (reference sequence).

The sample comprised CD8+ T cells from blood. This receptor was taken from a woman aged 60-75 years with HTLV-1-associated myelopathy (HAM/TSP). The genes are TRBV3-1 and TRBJ2-7; D not certain. CDR3 residues: CASTSGARSSEQYF. Written as DNA, the CDR3 is TGTGCCAGCACCTCCGGCGCCCGGTCCTCCGAGCAGTACTTC.